Listed below are T cell receptor beta chains from one sample, sequenced in a study of T-cell reconstitution after alpha-beta-depleted transplantation in children. TCRdb passed the PCR reads through MiXCR, listing each CDR3 protein once. The sample has 450,000 to 600,000 distinct CDR3 sequences; 15% to 20% are singletons. Material: PBMCs from the stem cell graft donor, obtained from the stem cell graft. These receptors all stem from a human donor who donated a stem cell graft to a child with acute lymphoblastic leukemia. Each CDR3 is given with its conserved first and last residue.

j_call | cdr3_length | v_call | cdr3_aa
TRBJ2-1 | 19 | TRBV12-3/TRBV12-4 | CASSLDLLPRGRGLHEQFF
TRBJ2-1 | 15 | TRBV9 | CASSVGTSGINEQFF
TRBJ2-1 | 13 | TRBV29-1 | CSVDRGRSNEQFF
TRBJ2-7 | 16 | TRBV7-8 | CASSLVDPRSSYEQYF
TRBJ2-1 | 17 | TRBV18 | CASSPPTAGGRYNEQFF
TRBJ1-2 | 14 | TRBV10-3 | CAISEGEILYGYTF
TRBJ1-6 | 15 | TRBV28 | CASSLFGGKNSPLHF
TRBJ2-7 | 14 | TRBV18 | CASSARDRVHEQYF
TRBJ2-7 | 16 | TRBV4-1 | CASSLPGTSGRNEQYF
TRBJ1-3 | 16 | TRBV7-9 | CASRTTGYSSGNTIYF
TRBJ2-1 | 22 | TRBV21-1 | CASSKKAAAVGGRLARDNEQFF
TRBJ2-1 | 13 | TRBV7-9 | CASSGSSSDEQFF
TRBJ2-7 | 15 | TRBV7-9 | CASSPPWDNSYEQYF
TRBJ2-2 | 15 | TRBV7-9 | CASSRDRGATGELFF
TRBJ1-2 | 13 | TRBV5-1 | CASSPWDGRGYTF
TRBJ1-2 | 12 | TRBV6-6 | CASSYMGGGYTF
TRBJ2-7 | 15 | TRBV27 | CASSSTGPYSYEQYF